This entry concerns a single TCR beta chain. Generated by immunoSEQ multiplex PCR, the TCRdb table keeps only in-frame clones and is missing some. The sample has more than 120,000 clones; around 87% are singletons. This CDR3 is 14 amino acids long. From germline, CDR1 is SEHNR and CDR2 FQNEAQ (reference sequence). V was clipped by 3 bases and J by 5 bases; unmatched bases: 5. This sample was included in a study of blood T cell repertoires in COVID-19. Across the study: Both acute and convalescent COVID-19 samples were obtained from the United States, Italy and Spain. T cells, B-cell-depleted T cells, or PBMCs supplied cDNA or gDNA.

Material: peripheral blood. This receptor was taken from a man over 45 who had recovered from COVID-19. The chain combines TRBV7-9 with TRBJ2-5, with 8 bases aligning to TRBD1. CDR3 amino acids: CASSFQGARETQYF. In DNA, the CDR3 is TGTGCCAGCAGCTTCCAGGGGGCGCGGGAGACCCAGTACTTC. The entire variable domain, with the rest obtained from reference TRBV7-9 and TRBJ2-5, is as follows: DTGVSQNPRHKITKRGQNVTFRCDPISEHNRLYWYRQTLGQGPEFLTYFQNEAQLEKSRLLSDRFSAERPKGSFSTLEIQRTEQGDSAMYLCASSFQGARETQYFGPGTRLLVL.